The entry that follows covers one T cell receptor beta chain sequence. Its antigen is unidentified. These data belong to a study of T cell clonotyping in hematopoietic cell transplantation. Study-wide findings and caveats: Recipient TCR diversity dropped after transplant; expanded clonotypes rose from day 30 to 180. Higher Inverse Simpson Index values in graft donor and pretransplant recipient predicted broader posttransplant TCR diversity.

The CDR3 runs to 15 residues. Trimming stripped 3 bases from V and 2 bases from J, with 12 bases between. The germline V gene encodes CDR1 MDHEN and CDR2 SYDVKM. TCRdb's table, derived via immunoSEQ multiplex PCR, lists solely in-frame clones and lacks some. The sample contains roughly 40,000 clones, less than 95% of which appear only once. Material: peripheral blood mononuclear cells. The genes are TRBV28 and TRBJ2-3; D may be TRBD2 (6 bases). The TCR sequence derives from a woman aged 50 to 60 in good health. Some clones in this sample may be carry-over from other donors' samples. CDR3 sequence reads: CASSFSWGDTDTQYF. CDR3 sequence (DNA): TGTGCCAGCAGTTTTTCCTGGGGGGACACAGATACGCAGTATTTT.